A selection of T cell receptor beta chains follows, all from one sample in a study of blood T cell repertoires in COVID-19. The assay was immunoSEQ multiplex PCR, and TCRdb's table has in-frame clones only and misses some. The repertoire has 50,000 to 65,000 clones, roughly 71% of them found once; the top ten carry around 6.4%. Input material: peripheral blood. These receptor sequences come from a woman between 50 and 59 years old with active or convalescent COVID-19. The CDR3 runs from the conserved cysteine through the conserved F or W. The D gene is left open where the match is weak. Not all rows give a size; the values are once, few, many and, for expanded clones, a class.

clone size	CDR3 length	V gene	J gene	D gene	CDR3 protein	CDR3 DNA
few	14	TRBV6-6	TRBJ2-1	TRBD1	CASSPGTAHNEQFF	TGTGCCAGCAGTCCTGGGACAGCACACAATGAGCAGTTCTTC
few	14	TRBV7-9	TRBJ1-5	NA	CASSLASGNQPQHF	TGTGCCAGCAGCTTAGCGTCGGGCAATCAGCCCCAGCATTTT
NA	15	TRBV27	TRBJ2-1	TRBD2	CASTLLAGGSNEQFF	TGTGCCAGCACCCTACTAGCGGGAGGATCAAATGAGCAGTTCTTC
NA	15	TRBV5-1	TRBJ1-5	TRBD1	CASSLAGQQNQPQHF	TGCGCCAGCAGCTTGGCGGGACAGCAGAATCAGCCCCAGCATTTT
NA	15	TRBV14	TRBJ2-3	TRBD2	CASSLGLAHTDTQYF	TGTGCCAGCAGCCTGGGACTAGCCCACACAGATACGCAGTATTTT
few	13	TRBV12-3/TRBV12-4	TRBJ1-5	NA	CASSWTENQPQHF	TGTGCCAGCAGTTGGACTGAAAATCAGCCCCAGCATTTT
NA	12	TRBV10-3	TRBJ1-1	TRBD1	CAISTRDRVTFF	TGTGCCATCAGTACCCGAGACAGGGTAACTTTCTTT
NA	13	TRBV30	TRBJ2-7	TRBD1	CAWSFRDRGEQYF	TGTGCCTGGAGCTTCCGGGACAGGGGGGAGCAGTACTTC
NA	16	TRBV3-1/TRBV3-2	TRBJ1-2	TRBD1	CASSQEGAWNREGYTF	TGTGCCAGCAGTCAAGAGGGGGCTTGGAACAGGGAAGGCTACACCTTC
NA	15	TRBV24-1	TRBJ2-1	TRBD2	CATSVPSGRDNEQFF	TGTGCCACCAGTGTGCCTAGCGGGAGGGACAATGAGCAGTTCTTC
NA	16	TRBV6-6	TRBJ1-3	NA	CASSLDRKSSGNTIYF	TGTGCCAGCAGTTTAGACAGGAAGAGCTCTGGAAACACCATATATTTT
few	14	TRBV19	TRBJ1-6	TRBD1	CASSVQGARSPLHF	TGTGCCAGTAGTGTACAGGGGGCTCGCTCACCCCTCCACTTT
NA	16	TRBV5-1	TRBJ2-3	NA	CASSLAQKSGADTQYF	TGCGCCAGCAGCTTGGCACAAAAATCCGGGGCAGATACGCAGTATTTT
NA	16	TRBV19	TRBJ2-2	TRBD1	CASSIGDRVLTGELFF	TGTGCCAGTAGTATAGGGGACAGGGTTCTAACCGGGGAGCTGTTTTTT
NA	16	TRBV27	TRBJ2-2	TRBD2	CASRPLAGGSAGELFF	TGTGCCAGCAGACCTCTAGCGGGAGGGTCGGCCGGGGAGCTGTTTTTT
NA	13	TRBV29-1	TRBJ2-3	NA	CSVVRASTDTQYF	TGCAGCGTTGTCAGGGCAAGCACAGATACGCAGTATTTT